This TCR beta chain was profiled in a study of blood T cell repertoires in COVID-19. How the authors handled the data: Amplified reference gene primers provided the basis for estimating nucleated cell counts. Produced via immunoSEQ multiplex PCR; TCRdb's table is partial and in-frame only. That table supplies the V and J calls and clone size; D and trimming were determined from the DNA. The sample records some 100,000 clones, roughly 87% being singletons. The germline V gene has CDR1 MRHNA and CDR2 SNTAGT. CDR3 length: 15 amino acids. V gave up 2 bases and J gave up 0 bases, with 10 bases separating them.

The sequenced sample consisted of peripheral blood. The TCR comes from a human donor in a cohort sampled during active COVID-19. The genes are TRBV6-4 and TRBJ2-5, with a weak D call TRBD1 (5 bases). The CDR3 DNA reads TGTGCCAGCAGTGACATACTGGACAACCAAGAGACCCAGTACTTC. Translation gives CASSDILDNQETQYF.